The entry that follows covers one T cell receptor beta chain sequence. The clone's antigen remains unknown. Base quality data are lacking; no much larger clone is found one base away. The sample comes from a study of Ad26.COV2.S vaccination and SARS-CoV-2 variants (dated by TCRdb to the early 2020s). Regarding the study in general: Vaccine-arm donors came from COV1001, a multicentre, randomized, double-blind, placebo-controlled phase I-IIa trial of Ad26.COV2.S in healthy adults. Ad26.COV2.S was administered intramuscularly at a dose of 5x10^10 or 1x10^11 viral particles, either as one shot or as two shots given 56 days apart. TCRbeta repertoire sequencing served as the tool for gauging how specific and how broad the SARS-CoV-2-reactive T cell receptors were following Ad26.COV2.S vaccination. A total of some 30 samples were included in the TCR-sequenced set, comprising roughly 19 Ad26.COV2.S vaccine recipients, 5 placebo recipients and 8 SARS-CoV-2 convalescent individuals. Participants in the trial were split at random into five groups of five each, receiving low-dose or high-dose Ad26.COV2.S once or twice, or else placebo on both occasions. Throughout the experiments and outcome assessment, investigators stayed blinded to trial group allocation. Overall study outcomes, separate from this receptor: Ad26.COV2.S recipients had higher spike-specific TCR breadth than placebo recipients (P = 0.0014). The study lacked the statistical power to compare responses across vaccine doses or regimens. The authors noted that total T cell responses may have been underestimated by the TCR breadth and depth analyses. Comparable non-spike TCR breadth was observed between vaccine and placebo recipients, consistent with only spike being contained in the vaccine. Substantial breadth of spike-specific CD8+ and CD4+ T cell responses was reported after vaccination.

TCRbeta CDR3 regions were sequenced with the immunoSEQ Assay. After extraction, genomic DNA underwent amplification by bias-controlled multiplex PCR, followed by high-throughput sequencing. Under the source paper's analysis protocol: Collapsing and filtering of sequences were performed to quantify the absolute abundance of each unique TCRbeta CDR3 region. T cell fraction was estimated by normalizing TCRbeta template counts to usable DNA, with usable DNA measured through amplification of reference genes found in all nucleated cells. Repertoire TCRs were annotated as SARS-CoV-2-specific by exact matching of V gene, CDR3 amino acid sequence and J gene to a known reactive TCR set. The reference SARS-CoV-2 TCR set was derived from MIRA and filtered for enrichment in COVID-19-positive ImmuneCODE repertoires, a step that removed public or cross-reactive TCRs. Based on the MIRA antigens, annotated TCRs were further analysed at the level of specific ORF or position within ORF. Breadth was defined as annotated unique rearrangements over total unique productive rearrangements; depth was the summed frequency of those rearrangements. TCR breadth was compared between groups using two-sided Wilcoxon rank-sum tests. This is the immuneACCESS table as TCRdb keeps it, with only in-frame sequences that have V and J called. A part of the clones is gone; compared with another copy, unresolved V genes explain less than half, and the rest is unexplained. V, J and clone size derive from that table, while D and trimming were established from the DNA sequence. Recorded for this sample are 350,000 to 450,000 clones; over 75% of them occurred a single time. The top ten hold around 1.9% of the sample.

Reading the label with the study, this specimen's treatment or condition is: around 19 received Ad26.COV2.S at low or high dose, single or two shots; 5 received placebo; per-sample allocation not given. Repertoires of vaccine and placebo recipients were sequenced from samples taken on day 63 after the first injection. In Cohort 1b, 20 to 25 adults aged 18-55 years were enrolled at a single site in Boston, USA, between 29 July and 7 August 2020. Ad26.COV2.S consisted of a replication-incompetent adenovirus type 26 vector by which a prefusion-stabilized SARS-CoV-2 spike protein from the original Wuhan strain was expressed. CDR1 and CDR2 (SGHNT, YENEEA) derive from the germline V gene. The CDR3 goes from the cysteine to the phenylalanine over 15 residues. The kept DNA is CDR3 alone, 45 bases in frame from the first base. The V end loses 3 bases and the J end loses 2 bases, and a stretch of 14 bases separates them.

The chain joins TRBV11-3 to TRBJ2-7; 5 matching bases give a weak D call of TRBD1. The sequence was collected from a person aged 18 to 65 who received the Ad26.COV2.S COVID-19 vaccine or a placebo. Sequencing used peripheral blood, obtained in a trial of Ad26.COV2.S vaccine versus placebo. The CDR3 amino acid sequence is: CASSFRGQGTYEQYF. The nucleotides read TGTGCCAGCAGCTTTAGGGGTCAGGGAACCTACGAGCAGTACTTC.